What follows is one T cell receptor beta chain and its context. Its antigen is not known. Only in-frame clones appear in the TCRdb table, and some are missing; sequencing was by immunoSEQ multiplex PCR. The sample has 150,000 to 200,000 clones, 85% seen once. The data belong to a study of cytomegalovirus exposure and HLA in healthy donors. Points from the study as a whole: Among the CMV-associated chains, three were confirmed in vitro as specific for CMV antigens. Investigators reported 150 to 200 TCR beta chains as tied to cytomegalovirus.

Material: PBMCs. This TCR was recovered from a man under 40 in good health and CMV-seropositive.

The CDR3 region has the DNA TGTGCCAGCAGCACGGGACAGGGGGCTACTGAAGCTTTCTTT. Translated: CASSTGQGATEAFF. This rearrangement joins TRBV6-1 to TRBJ1-1; TRBD1 matches at 12 bases. The CDR3 covers 14 residues. Unmatched junction bases numbered 4, after V lost 6 bases and J lost 5 bases. CDR1 and CDR2 from the germline V gene are MNHNS and SASEGT.